This T cell receptor beta chain was obtained from a study of identical twins. Germline CDR1 reads ENHRY; CDR2 reads SYGVKD. The CDR3 consists of 15 residues. V gave up 0 bases and J gave up 0 bases, with 8 bases separating them. TCRdb redid the calling of the 5' RACE reads with MiXCR, one entry per CDR3 protein. The sample lists some 1,700,000 distinct CDR3 sequences, about 31% seen once, with about 0.27% in the top ten. A word on this clonotype: Possible read error: a much larger clone is one base away.

The chain has TRBV10-3 and TRBJ1-2; no clear D gene. The sequence was collected from a newborn girl in good health. The sequenced sample was cord blood. The CDR3 here is CAISESGSANYGYTF. CDR3 bases: TGTGCCATCAGTGAGTCCGGGTCAGCTAACTATGGCTACACCTTC.